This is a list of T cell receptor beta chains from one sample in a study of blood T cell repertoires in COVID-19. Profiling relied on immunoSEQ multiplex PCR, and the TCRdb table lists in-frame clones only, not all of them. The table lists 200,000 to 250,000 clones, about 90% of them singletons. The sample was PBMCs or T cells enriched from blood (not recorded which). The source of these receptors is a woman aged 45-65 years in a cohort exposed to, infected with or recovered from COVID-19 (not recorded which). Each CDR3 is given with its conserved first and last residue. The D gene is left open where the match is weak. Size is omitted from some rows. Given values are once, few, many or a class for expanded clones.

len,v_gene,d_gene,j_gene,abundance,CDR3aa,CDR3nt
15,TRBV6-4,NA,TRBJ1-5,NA,CASSDRDSRGQPQHF,TGTGCCAGCAGTGACCGCGACTCAAGGGGACAGCCCCAGCATTTT
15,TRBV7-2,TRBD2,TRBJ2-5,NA,CASSLQRGAQETQYF,TGTGCCAGCAGCTTACAGCGGGGGGCCCAAGAGACCCAGTACTTC
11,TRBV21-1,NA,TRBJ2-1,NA,CASSKGTGQFF,TGTGCCAGCAGCAAAGGGACAGGGCAGTTCTTC
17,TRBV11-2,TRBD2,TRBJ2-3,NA,CASAETSGGTGTDTQYF,TGTGCCAGCGCGGAGACTAGCGGGGGTACGGGCACAGATACGCAGTATTTT
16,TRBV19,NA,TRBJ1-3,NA,CASRGGAYLSGNTIYF,TGTGCCAGTAGGGGAGGAGCATACCTCTCTGGAAACACCATATATTTT
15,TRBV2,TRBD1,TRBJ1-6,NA,CASRDRQGVNSPLHF,TGTGCCAGCAGGGACCGACAGGGGGTAAATTCACCCCTCCACTTT
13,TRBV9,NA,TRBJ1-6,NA,CASSVGGSSPLHF,TGTGCCAGCAGCGTAGGGGGCTCTTCACCCCTCCACTTT
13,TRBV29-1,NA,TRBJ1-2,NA,CSAAWGGPSGYTF,TGCAGCGCTGCCTGGGGGGGGCCAAGTGGCTACACCTTC
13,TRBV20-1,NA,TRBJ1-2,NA,CSASDRRSYGYTF,TGCAGTGCTAGTGACAGAAGATCATATGGCTACACCTTC
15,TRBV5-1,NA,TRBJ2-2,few,CASSLSQVMAGELFF,TGCGCCAGCAGTCTCAGTCAGGTCATGGCCGGGGAGCTGTTTTTT